This T cell receptor (beta chain) is from a study of shared clonotypes between healthy human individuals. Study overall: Three plates were used per donor for CD4 naive, three for CD4 memory, two for CD8 naive and one for CD8 memory.

As for this clone: What it recognizes is unknown.

Repertoires were generated with immunoSEQ multiplex PCR, while TCRdb's copy carries only in-frame clones and drops some. Among under 1,100,000 clones listed, about 80% were seen once. Germline values: CDR1 MNHEY, CDR2 SVGAGI. The CDR3 is made up of 14 amino acids. The junction had 5 bases not matched to a gene; V was cut back by 2 bases and J by 7 bases. Study-wide results and caveats: In the sorted subsets, rarefaction showed sequencing was incomplete despite large depth. Only blood samples were collected, and tissue repertoires likely differ.

The TCR was taken from a man aged 18 to 29 in good health. Some clones in this sample may be carry-over from other donors' samples. V usage is TRBV6-5 and J usage is TRBJ1-5, with 7 bases that match TRBD1. Sequencing was performed on memory CD4+ T cells from PBMCs. Subset given: CD45RA-negative fraction. The CDR3 reads CASSYTGVSQPQHF. CDR3 bases: TGTGCCAGCAGTTACACAGGGGTTAGCCAGCCCCAGCATTTT.